These T cell receptor beta chains were read from a single sample in a study of graft-versus-host responses after intestinal transplantation. The assay was immunoSEQ multiplex PCR, and TCRdb's table has in-frame clones only and misses some. The repertoire includes 80,000 to 90,000 clones, over 85% of them detected once, and about 0.29% sits in the top ten. No cognate antigen is known for these TCRs. The sample here was unstimulated CD4+ T cells sorted from spleen or lymph node cells, taken before intestinal transplant. These receptors all stem from a human donor who received an intestinal transplant. The CDR3 runs from the conserved cysteine through the conserved F or W. A D gene is named only where the DNA matches it firmly.

D,J,V,CDR3
NA,TRBJ1-1,TRBV25-1,CASSEVLGQGEAFF
NA,TRBJ1-1,TRBV18,CASSPRDGENTEAFF
NA,TRBJ1-4,TRBV25-1,CASSEYPPGPNEKLFF
TRBD2,TRBJ2-3,TRBV14,CASSQDLWAGVTDTQYF
NA,TRBJ2-7,TRBV6-5,CASSLGGGMGSEQYF
TRBD1,TRBJ1-1,TRBV28,CASEQGAFLGTEAFF
NA,TRBJ2-7,TRBV10-3,CAISDGGLRYEQYF
TRBD1,TRBJ2-7,TRBV5-1,CASSLGQGASYEQYF
NA,TRBJ1-1,TRBV5-1,CASRGDLNTEAFF
NA,TRBJ2-5,TRBV7-9,CASSLGYDSAQETQYF
TRBD1,TRBJ2-7,TRBV29-1,CSSRQGASYEQYF
TRBD2,TRBJ2-7,TRBV5-1,CASSLSSGGAVYGQYF
NA,TRBJ2-2,TRBV6-5,CASSLTSPNTGELFF
TRBD1,TRBJ2-5,TRBV5-1,CASSSQGQGKGETQYF
NA,TRBJ1-2,TRBV6-6,CASSYVQDYGYTF
TRBD1,TRBJ1-6,TRBV27,CASSLLDRGSPLHF
TRBD2,TRBJ2-7,TRBV25-1,CASSLGLAGAEQYF
NA,NA,TRBV27,CASSLGRLSYEQYF
TRBD1,TRBJ1-1,TRBV5-1,CASSLARGHMNTEAFF